The entry that follows covers one T cell receptor (beta chain) sequence. The clone's antigen remains unknown. One base away there is no much larger clone; base qualities are not given. These data originate in a study of cytomegalovirus exposure and HLA in healthy donors (TCRdb year 2017). A note on the overall study: According to an earlier analysis of a few hundred of the donors, about 179 million T cells yielded 117 million unique TCR beta sequences and about 280 Gb of sequence data. Because of strong linkage in the cohort, roughly 5 DR-DQ haplotypes were treated as single units for association and clustering. To predict cytomegalovirus infection status, the study brought together high-throughput TCR immunosequencing, statistical association of individual TCRs with disease status, and machine learning. HLA typing covered class I and class II loci at four-digit resolution. Across about 380 genotyped donors of the cohort, an average of roughly 230,000 unique TCR beta nucleotide sequences per donor were sequenced, and 15% to 20% of those sequences were non-productive. Typing coverage varied by locus: roughly 620-640 donors for A, B, C, DRB1 and DQB1; approximately 500 for DQA1; approximately 610 for DPA1; 450 to 480 for DPB1. In a later analysis, previously published TCR beta repertoires from about 670 donors were re-analyzed and high-resolution HLA genotyping was added so that TCR occurrence patterns could be studied. The study used immunosequencing to profile the T cell repertoires of more than 650 subjects and linked those repertoires to cytomegalovirus serostatus. Alongside the repertoire data, information on donor age, sex, ethnicity and CMV serostatus was compiled. An earlier analysis of a few hundred of the donors applied high-throughput TCR beta sequencing to assess whether each TCR beta V gene segment acted as functional or pseudogenic. The aim of the study was to test whether cataloging public T cell receptors could identify signatures of past pathogen exposure. Among the 398 genotyped donors, approximately 77% belonged to the genetic ancestry cluster associated with self-reported Caucasian donors. A later genetic analysis used genome-wide SNP genotypes for about 60% of the 666 donors, treating that subset as a discovery cohort. The later analysis used no new phenotypic data to find candidate immune exposures, relying instead on TCR beta sequences and their occurrence across donors. All discovery cohort repertoires had been generated using a single sequencing platform. An early release that covered fewer than 800 HLA-typed donors contained approximately 300 gigabases of sequencing data and 65 million to 100 million unique TCR sequences. Along with the roughly 700-subject first cohort, a separate validation cohort of 120 different subjects was used. Study-level results and caveats: Some IMGT-functional V segments, including TRBV6-2 and TRBV6-3, could not be told apart with the 87-base-pair reads, so those segments were excluded. Sequencing depth was assumed to be roughly uniform across donors in the presence/absence analyses, though that assumption may not hold. In an earlier analysis of 587 of the donors, most TCR beta V segments were observed in productive rearrangements about 90% or about 30% of the time, broadly matching IMGT annotations. According to the authors, the approach could potentially be generalized to other disease states and immunological phenotypes. The classifier was reported to diagnose cytomegalovirus status with high specificity and sensitivity in both the original and validation cohorts. Because counts were too low, more than 15 rarely observed V segments, including chromosome 9 orphons, were left out of the earlier analysis of about 500 of the donors. In a later analysis, several top co-occurrence clusters were reported to appear linked to parvovirus B19, influenza, CMV and Epstein-Barr virus. Most TCR sequences were observed very rarely across donors, whereas some public TCRs were present in many individuals. In a later analysis, TCR association rates were found to vary across HLA loci, with the most associated TCRs seen for DRB1 alleles and the fewest for HLA-C alleles. An association between a missense DCLRE1C variant and V-gene and J-gene trimming of TCR beta chains was found in a later genetic analysis and replicated in an independent cohort. A later analysis found that HLA-associated TCR beta chains were more clonally expanded and had lower generation probabilities than equally common non-associated chains. In vitro tests confirmed that three of the cytomegalovirus-associated TCR beta chains recognize cytomegalovirus antigens. Most CMV-associated TCR beta chains appeared to be HLA-restricted in a later analysis, and the HLA associations seemed to be driven largely by CMV exposure. A further reported finding was that TCR beta sequences accurately predicted the HLA-A and HLA-B alleles for most subjects in the first cohort. This cohort had only TCR beta chains sequenced, and the lack of alpha or paired-chain data limited which features could be detected. Specific HLA alleles were associated with 15,000 to 20,000 TCR beta sequences at a false discovery rate of 0.05 in a later analysis. The study listed 150 to 200 TCR beta chains as associated with cytomegalovirus. HLA typing was unavailable for some donors at each locus, so association tests used only the typed subset. CMV serostatus was the only immune exposure information available for the cohort. Compared with the approximately 700-donor mean, donors in an Asian-associated ancestry cluster had fewer N-insertions in productive TCRs, according to a later genetic analysis. Linkage disequilibrium might explain the correlated functional status among segregating V segments, but an unknown experimental factor could not be excluded. The sequencing pipeline was judged likely to have produced a cluster of highly shared sequence variants as a technical artifact. When HLA alleles, especially DR and DQ, strongly co-occurred, attributing TCR associations to individual alleles was difficult.

The V and J ends are trimmed by 2 bases and 4 bases, leaving 13 bases between them. Per the germline V gene, SGDLS is the CDR1 and YYNGEE is the CDR2. The CDR3 runs 15 amino acids, cysteine and phenylalanine included. Only CDR3 DNA remains: 45 bases, in frame from the first base. Receptor amplification or capture employed the immunoSEQ multiplex PCR assay. For the multiplex PCR, a mixture combining 60 forward primers for TCR Vbeta segments and 13 reverse primers for TCR Jbeta segments was used. The CDR3 region of rearranged TCR beta genes was amplified from genomic DNA by a multiplex PCR assay. The amplified TCR beta libraries were sequenced on the Illumina HiSeq System as 87-base-pair reads. The authors' analysis ran thus. A later analysis counted about 80 million unique TCR beta chains across the 640 or so repertoires, and 9 million to 14 million of these chains were shared by at least two donors. Raw reads were error-corrected and collapsed into unique sequences with a nearest-neighbor algorithm that merged closely related sequences to remove PCR and sequencing errors. CDR3 sequences were aligned to IMGT reference sequences to assign V, D and J gene segments. For a sequence to be retained, a match of at least six nucleotides was required to both a V gene segment and a J gene segment. A rearrangement was called productive if the CDR3 had no stop codons and remained in frame with V and J, and every other rearrangement was called non-productive. Following IMGT convention, CDR3 was defined as the stretch from the second conserved V-encoded cysteine to the conserved J-encoded phenylalanine. The earlier analysis of some 550 of the donors excluded any sequence lacking an unambiguous match to a single V gene segment. In an earlier analysis of 587 of the donors, a V segment was called functional when productive rearrangements were above 56.7%, and segregating when the standard deviation between donors exceeded 5%. A statistical classification framework was developed to diagnose cytomegalovirus status using the catalog of TCR beta chain sequences. A later analysis assigned V and J genes by comparing TCR nucleotide sequences with IMGT/GENE-DB human TR gene sequences. Using the TCRdist pipeline, a later analysis assigned CDR3 sequences along with most-parsimonious VDJ recombination scenarios. In a later analysis, each TCR beta chain was defined by its CDR3 amino acid sequence together with its V-gene family, and reads lacking a unique V-gene family were excluded. To address suspected cross-contamination and a sequencing artifact, a later analysis removed several hundred highly shared, low-generation-probability nucleotide sequences. In a later analysis, a clonal expansion index was calculated for each public chain from normalized within-repertoire ranks of inferred template counts. In a later analysis, generation probabilities were computed using a VDJ recombination model fitted to out-of-frame rearrangements, and the results were checked against IGoR. Hypergeometric tests were used in a later analysis to score TCR-TCR, TCR-HLA and TCR-CMV co-occurrence, with a repertoire-size bias correction applied to the TCR pairs. In a later analysis, false discovery rates were estimated by permuting HLA or CMV assignments 20 times. In a later analysis, co-occurring TCRs were grouped using DBSCAN, and TCRdist sequence similarity was added for clustering within HLA-allele-positive subsets. Repertoires with fewer than 30,000 or more than 120,000 public chains, plus five repertoires with anomalous nucleotide sharing, were excluded from co-occurrence clustering. TCRdb's version of the immuneACCESS table is confined to in-frame rearrangements and falls short of the full clone set. An unresolved V gene accounts for under half of the shortfall where checked; the remainder is of unknown origin. The DNA was the basis for D and trimming; V, J and clone size are from that table. Counted in this sample were 130,000 or so clones; 80% to 90% of them appeared once. The top ten clonotypes cover approximately 4.7% of the sample.

The cohort comprised under 700 healthy bone marrow donors. At the time of sampling, all cohort members were nominally healthy, though unrecorded immune exposures were likely present. The donor tested CMV seronegative, placing the donor among the 350 or so seronegative members of the cohort. A peripheral blood sample was provided by each donor, and peripheral blood mononuclear cells were used for TCR beta sequencing. Genomic DNA was extracted from the blood cell samples with the Qiagen DNeasy Blood Extraction Kit. This sequence uses TRBV9 and TRBJ2-1, with TRBD2 perhaps the D gene, on 5 matching bases. What was sequenced was PBMCs. This sequence originates from a woman in her 30s in good health and CMV-seronegative. The CDR3 protein sequence reads: CASSVGVPGYNEQFF. The nucleotide sequence reads as follows: TGTGCCAGCAGCGTCGGGGTGCCTGGGTACAATGAGCAGTTCTTC.